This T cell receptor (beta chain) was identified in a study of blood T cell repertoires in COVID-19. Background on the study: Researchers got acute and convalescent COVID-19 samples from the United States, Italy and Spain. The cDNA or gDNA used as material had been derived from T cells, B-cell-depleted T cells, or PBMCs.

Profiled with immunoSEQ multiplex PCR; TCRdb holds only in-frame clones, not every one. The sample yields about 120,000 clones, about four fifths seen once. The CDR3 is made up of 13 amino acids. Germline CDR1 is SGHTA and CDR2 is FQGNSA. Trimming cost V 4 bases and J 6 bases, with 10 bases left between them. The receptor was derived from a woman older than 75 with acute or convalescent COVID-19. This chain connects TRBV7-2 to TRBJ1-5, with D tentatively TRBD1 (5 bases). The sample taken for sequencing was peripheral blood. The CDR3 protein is CASSWRDGQPQHF. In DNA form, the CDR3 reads TGTGCCAGCAGCTGGAGGGACGGTCAGCCCCAGCATTTT.